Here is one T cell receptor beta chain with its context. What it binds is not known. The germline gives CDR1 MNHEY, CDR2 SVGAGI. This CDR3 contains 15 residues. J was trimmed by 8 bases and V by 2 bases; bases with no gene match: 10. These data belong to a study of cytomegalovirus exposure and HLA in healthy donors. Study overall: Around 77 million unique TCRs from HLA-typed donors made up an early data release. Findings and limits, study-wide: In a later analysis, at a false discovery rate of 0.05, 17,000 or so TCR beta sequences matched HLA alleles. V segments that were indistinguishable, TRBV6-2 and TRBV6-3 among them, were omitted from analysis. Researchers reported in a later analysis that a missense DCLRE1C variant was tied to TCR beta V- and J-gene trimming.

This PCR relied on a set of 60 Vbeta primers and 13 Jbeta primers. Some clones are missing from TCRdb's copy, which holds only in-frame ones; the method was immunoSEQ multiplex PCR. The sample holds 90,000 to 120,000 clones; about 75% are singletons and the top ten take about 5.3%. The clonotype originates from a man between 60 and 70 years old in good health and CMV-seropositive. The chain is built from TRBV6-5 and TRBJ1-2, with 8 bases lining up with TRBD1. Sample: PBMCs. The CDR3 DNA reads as TGTGCCAGCAGTTACAGTAGCGCAGGGGGCCGCGGCTACACCTTC. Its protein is CASSYSSAGGRGYTF.